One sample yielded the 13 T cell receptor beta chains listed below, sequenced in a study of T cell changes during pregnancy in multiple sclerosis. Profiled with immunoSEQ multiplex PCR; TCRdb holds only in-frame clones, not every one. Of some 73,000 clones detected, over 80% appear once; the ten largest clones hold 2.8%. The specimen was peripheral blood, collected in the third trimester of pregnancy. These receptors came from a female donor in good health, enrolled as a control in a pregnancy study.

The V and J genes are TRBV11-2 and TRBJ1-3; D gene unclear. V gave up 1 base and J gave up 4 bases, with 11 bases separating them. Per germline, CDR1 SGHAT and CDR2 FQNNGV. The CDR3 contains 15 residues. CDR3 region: CASSLVFGTGNTIYF. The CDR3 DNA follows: TGTGCCAGCAGCTTAGTGTTCGGTACGGGAAACACCATATATTTT.

In nucleotides, the CDR3 is TGTGCCAGCAGCCAATTTGGGGGCGCGGAGGGCAATCAGCCCCAGCATTTT. Protein sequence: CASSQFGGAEGNQPQHF. The rearrangement links TRBV4-2 to TRBJ1-5, with TRBD1 as a possible D gene (6 bases). Germline V lookup: CDR1 LGHNA, CDR2 YNFKEQ. Trimming took 2 bases from V and 2 from J, leaving 16 bases between them. The CDR3 is 17 amino acids.

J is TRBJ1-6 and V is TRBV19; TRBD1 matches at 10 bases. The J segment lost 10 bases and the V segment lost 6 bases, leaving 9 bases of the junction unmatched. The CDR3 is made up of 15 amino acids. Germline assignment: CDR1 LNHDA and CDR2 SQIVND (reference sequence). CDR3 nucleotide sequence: TGTGCCAGTAGAGGAGGGACAGGGGATCGATCACCCCTCCACTTT. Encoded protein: CASRGGTGDRSPLHF.

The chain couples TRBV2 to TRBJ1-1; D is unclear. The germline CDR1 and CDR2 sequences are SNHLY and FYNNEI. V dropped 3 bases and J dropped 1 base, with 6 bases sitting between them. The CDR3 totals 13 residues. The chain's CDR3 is CASSDRKNTEAFF. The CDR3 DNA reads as TGTGCCAGCAGTGACAGGAAGAACACTGAAGCTTTCTTT.

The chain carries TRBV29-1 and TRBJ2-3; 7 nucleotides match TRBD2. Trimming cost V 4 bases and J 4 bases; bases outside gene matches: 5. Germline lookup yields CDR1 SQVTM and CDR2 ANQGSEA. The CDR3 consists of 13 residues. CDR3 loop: CSVGRESPDTQYF. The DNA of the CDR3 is TGCAGCGTTGGGCGGGAGAGTCCAGATACGCAGTATTTT.

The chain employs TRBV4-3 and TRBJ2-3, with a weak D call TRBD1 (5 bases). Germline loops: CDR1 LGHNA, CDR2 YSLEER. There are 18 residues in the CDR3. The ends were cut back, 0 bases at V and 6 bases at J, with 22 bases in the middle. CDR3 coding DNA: TGCGCCAGCAGCCAAGATTTAGGCTCGGCAGGGATGAGGGATACGCAGTATTTT. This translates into CASSQDLGSAGMRDTQYF.

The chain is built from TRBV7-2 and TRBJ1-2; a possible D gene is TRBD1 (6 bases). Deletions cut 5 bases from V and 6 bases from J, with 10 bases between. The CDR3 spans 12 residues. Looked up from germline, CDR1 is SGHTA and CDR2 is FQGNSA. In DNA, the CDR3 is TGTGCCAGCAGCCTCAGGGGAGATGGCTACACCTTC. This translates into CASSLRGDGYTF. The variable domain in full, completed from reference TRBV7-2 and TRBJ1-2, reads GAGVSQSPSNKVTEKGKDVELRCDPISGHTALYWYRQSLGQGLEFLIYFQGNSAPDKSGLPSDRFSAERTGGSVSTLTIQRTQQEDSAVYLCASSLRGDGYTFGSGTRLTVV.

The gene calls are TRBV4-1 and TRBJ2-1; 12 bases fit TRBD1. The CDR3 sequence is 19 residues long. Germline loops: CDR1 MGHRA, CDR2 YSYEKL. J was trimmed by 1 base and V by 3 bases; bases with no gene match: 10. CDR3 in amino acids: CASSHHGTGGKGSYNEQFF. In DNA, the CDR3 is TGCGCCAGCAGCCATCACGGGACAGGGGGCAAGGGGTCCTACAATGAGCAGTTCTTC.

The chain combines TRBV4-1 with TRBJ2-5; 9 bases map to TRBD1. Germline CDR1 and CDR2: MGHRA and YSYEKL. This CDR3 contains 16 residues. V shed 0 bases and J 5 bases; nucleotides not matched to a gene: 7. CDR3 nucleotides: TGCGCCAGCAGCCAAGAACCGGGACAGGGTGGGGAGACCCAGTACTTC. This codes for CASSQEPGQGGETQYF.

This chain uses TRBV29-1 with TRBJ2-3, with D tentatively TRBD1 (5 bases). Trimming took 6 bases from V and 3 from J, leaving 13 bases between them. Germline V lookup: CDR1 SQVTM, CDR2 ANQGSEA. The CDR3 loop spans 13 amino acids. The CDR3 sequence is CSVKGRATDTQYF. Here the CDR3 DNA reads TGCAGCGTAAAGGGCAGGGCGACAGATACGCAGTATTTT.

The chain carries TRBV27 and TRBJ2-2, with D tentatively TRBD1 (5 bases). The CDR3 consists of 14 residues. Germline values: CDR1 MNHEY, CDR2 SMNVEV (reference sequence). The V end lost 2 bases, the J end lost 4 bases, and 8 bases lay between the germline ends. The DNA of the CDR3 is TGTGCCAGCAGTTTAGTGGGGCTCACCGGGGAGCTGTTTTTT. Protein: CASSLVGLTGELFF.

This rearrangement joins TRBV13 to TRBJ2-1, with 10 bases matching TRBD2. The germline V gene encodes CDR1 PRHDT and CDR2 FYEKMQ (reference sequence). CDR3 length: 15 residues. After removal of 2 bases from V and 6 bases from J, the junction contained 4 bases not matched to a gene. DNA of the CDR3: TGTGCCAGCAGCTTACTAGCGGGAGAGGGCAATGAGCAGTTCTTC. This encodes CASSLLAGEGNEQFF.

Here the CDR3 reads CASSEVTGVGNTIYF. CDR3 coding DNA: TGTGCCAGCAGTGAAGTTACAGGGGTCGGAAACACCATATATTTT. The chain joins TRBV6-1 to TRBJ1-3; 7 nucleotides match TRBD1. This CDR3 comprises 15 residues. V lost 1 base to trimming and J lost 4 bases; unmatched junction nucleotides: 4. Germline V CDR1 and CDR2: MNHNS, SASEGT.